The 29 T cell receptor beta chains given below trace back to one sample, sequenced in a study of shared clonotypes between healthy human individuals. Measured with immunoSEQ multiplex PCR; TCRdb has only the in-frame clones, and not every one. The sample records millions of clones, about 95% being singletons. Naive CD8 cells comprised CD45RO-negative, CCR7-positively selected cells, excluding terminally differentiated effector memory CD45RA+ cells. The specimen was naive CD8+ T cells sorted from blood. These TCRs come from a man aged 18 to 35 in good health.

J is TRBJ2-7 and V is TRBV13; TRBD1 matches at 9 bases. Unmatched junction bases numbered 12, after V lost 4 bases and J lost 5 bases. This CDR3 is built from 16 residues. Germline V lookup: CDR1 PRHDT, CDR2 FYEKMQ (reference sequence). The DNA of the CDR3 is TGTGCCAGCAGCTCTAGCGGACAGGGGCGAATCGACGAGCAGTACTTC. Translating it yields CASSSSGQGRIDEQYF. Combining the CDR3 with reference TRBV13 and TRBJ2-7 gives the whole variable domain AAGVIQSPRHLIKEKRETATLKCYPIPRHDTVYWYQQGPGQDPQFLISFYEKMQSDKGSIPDRFSAQQFSDYHSELNMSSLELGDSALYFCASSSSGQGRIDEQYFGPGTRLTVT.

This clone was seen more than once but under ten times. The chain combines TRBV30 with TRBJ1-2; D perhaps matches TRBD1 (6 bases). The ends were cut back, 7 bases at V and 4 bases at J, with 13 bases in the middle. The germline V gene has CDR1 GTSNPN and CDR2 SVGIG (reference sequence). This CDR3 has 12 amino acids. The CDR3 DNA reads as TGTGCCTCAACTCGGACAGTCTATGGCTACACCTTC. Protein product: CASTRTVYGYTF.

This clone was seen a single time. V usage is TRBV30 and J usage is TRBJ2-3; 10 nucleotides agree with TRBD2. Germline CDR1 GTSNPN, CDR2 SVGIG (reference sequence). This CDR3 is 15 amino acids long. V lost 5 bases, J lost 2 bases, and 7 bases stayed unmatched. CDR3 DNA sequence: TGTGCCTGGGACCTTAGCGGGAGGCTCACAGATACGCAGTATTTT. Its translation is CAWDLSGRLTDTQYF.

DNA of the CDR3: TGTGCCACCAGCCCTGGGGGGGAGTACACTGAAGCTTTCTTT. Its translation: CATSPGGEYTEAFF. The chain couples TRBV15 to TRBJ1-1, with D possibly matching TRBD1 (5 bases). The CDR3 spans 14 residues. The V gene lost 5 bases and the J gene lost 3 bases, with 13 bases spanning the gap. Germline loops: CDR1 LNHNV, CDR2 YYDKDF (reference sequence).

The chain carries TRBV27 and TRBJ2-1; D is possibly TRBD2 (6 bases). CDR3 length equals 16 residues. Per the germline V gene, CDR1 is MNHEY and CDR2 is SMNVEV (reference sequence). Trimming pared 4 bases from V and 2 bases from J, leaving 15 bases between. The CDR3 reads CASSSIGGVTYNEQFF. In DNA, the CDR3 is TGTGCCAGCAGTTCCATTGGAGGGGTCACCTACAATGAGCAGTTCTTC.

CDR3 DNA: TGTGCCAGTAGTATGGAGCGGGGTCCAACCTACAATGAGCAGTTCTTC. It encodes CASSMERGPTYNEQFF. This chain joins TRBV19 and TRBJ2-1; 7 bases match TRBD2. Germline V gene lookup returns CDR1 LNHDA and CDR2 SQIVND (reference sequence). With 3 bases clipped from V and 2 bases from J, the junction kept 7 bases outside the gene matches. The CDR3 sequence is 16 residues long.

This clone was observed once. The chain links TRBV27 to TRBJ1-5, with unresolved D. V was trimmed by 5 bases and J by 7 bases, leaving 15 bases between them. The CDR3 has 14 amino acids. The germline CDR1 and CDR2 sequences are MNHEY and SMNVEV (reference sequence). CDR3 sequence: CASSPDGAPQPQHF. CDR3 nucleotide sequence: TGTGCCAGCAGTCCGGACGGTGCGCCCCAGCCCCAGCATTTT.

The rearrangement uses TRBV7-9 and TRBJ1-1; D is uncertain. The CDR3 length is 13 residues. Looked up from germline, CDR1 is SEHNR and CDR2 is FQNEAQ (reference sequence). Between the trimmed V and J ends, which lost 5 bases and 3 bases, there was a span of 10 bases. The CDR3 sequence is CASSQQGYTEAFF. DNA of the CDR3: TGTGCCAGCAGCCAACAAGGGTACACTGAAGCTTTCTTT. The full variable domain, in which reference TRBV7-9 and TRBJ1-1 provide the parts outside the CDR3, is DTGVSQNPRHKITKRGQNVTFRCDPISEHNRLYWYRQTLGQGPEFLTYFQNEAQLEKSRLLSDRFSAERPKGSFSTLEIQRTEQGDSAMYLCASSQQGYTEAFFGQGTRLTVV.

This clone was seen a single time. The J gene is TRBJ2-2, the V gene TRBV29-1; D is unresolved. The CDR3 is made up of 13 amino acids. CDR1 and CDR2 (germline): SQVTM, ANQGSEA. V was trimmed by 7 bases and J by 0 bases, leaving 9 bases between them. In DNA, the CDR3 is TGCAGCGCGTTAACCACGAACACCGGGGAGCTGTTTTTT. Amino acid sequence: CSALTTNTGELFF.

The chain recombines TRBV9 with TRBJ2-5; 8 nucleotides match TRBD1. Germline trimming cut 0 bases from V and 5 bases from J; bases unmatched to any gene: 6. The CDR3 is 15 residues long. Germline loops: CDR1 SGDLS, CDR2 YYNGEE. CDR3 DNA sequence: TGTGCCAGCAGCGTAGCCGGACAGGGCGAGGAGACCCAGTACTTC. It codes for CASSVAGQGEETQYF.

This chain joins TRBV11-2 and TRBJ2-7, with D uncertain. The CDR3 extends over 12 amino acids. Germline values: CDR1 SGHAT, CDR2 FQNNGV. The V gene lost 8 bases and the J gene lost 4 bases, with 12 bases spanning the gap. For the CDR3, the DNA is TGTGCCAGCGGGTGGGCCATATACGAGCAGTACTTC. It specifies CASGWAIYEQYF.

This clone came up once. This sequence joins TRBV30 and TRBJ2-7; no definite D call. The CDR3 spans 15 residues. Trimming removed 0 bases at V and 5 bases at J, with 17 bases between. Germline V gene sequence: CDR1 GTSNPN, CDR2 SVGIG (reference sequence). The CDR3 coding sequence is TGTGCCTGGAGTGTGAGTCCGGAAGGTTTCCACGAGCAGTACTTC. It encodes CAWSVSPEGFHEQYF. The whole variable domain, remainder taken from reference TRBV30 and TRBJ2-7, is SQTIHQWPATLVQPVGSPLSLECTVEGTSNPNLYWYRQAAGRGLQLLFYSVGIGQISSEVPQNLSASRPQDRQFILSSKKLLLSDSGFYLCAWSVSPEGFHEQYFGPGTRLTVT.

This rearrangement joins TRBV6-1 to TRBJ2-1; 7 nucleotides align to TRBD2. V lost 2 bases, J lost 4 bases, and 8 bases stayed unmatched. Germline CDR1 is MNHNS and CDR2 is SASEGT. The CDR3 consists of 16 residues. The CDR3 DNA sequence: TGTGCCAGCAGTGAAAGGCGGGAGTCACCTTACAATGAGCAGTTCTTC. It codes for CASSERRESPYNEQFF.

This CDR3 is CASSYPAGGLETQYF. The CDR3 DNA reads TGTGCCAGCAGTTACCCAGCGGGGGGACTAGAGACCCAGTACTTC. V gene TRBV6-5 combines with J gene TRBJ2-5, with 9 nucleotides matching TRBD2. Germline assignment: CDR1 MNHEY and CDR2 SVGAGI. The junction had 5 bases not matched to a gene; V was cut back by 2 bases and J by 4 bases. The CDR3 covers 15 residues.

The J gene is TRBJ1-1, the V gene TRBV2, with 8 bases aligning to TRBD1. Trimming removed 8 bases from V and 5 bases from J; junction bases left unmatched: 7. CDR1 is SNHLY and CDR2 is FYNNEI in the germline V gene. The CDR3 runs to 13 residues. The CDR3 here is CASPGQVGTEAFF. CDR3 in DNA: TGTGCCAGCCCGGGACAGGTGGGGACTGAAGCTTTCTTT. The entire variable domain, with the rest obtained from reference TRBV2 and TRBJ1-1, is as follows: EPEVTQTPSHQVTQMGQEVILRCVPISNHLYFYWYRQILGQKVEFLVSFYNNEISEKSEIFDDQFSVERPDGSNFTLKIRSTKLEDSAMYFCASPGQVGTEAFFGQGTRLTVV.

The rearrangement links TRBV11-2 to TRBJ2-7, with 11 bases lining up with TRBD1. Germline V CDR1 and CDR2: SGHAT, FQNNGV. The length of the CDR3 is 14 residues. V was clipped by 5 bases and J by 6 bases; unmatched bases: 6. CDR3 amino acids: CASSGRTGGFEQYF. CDR3 DNA: TGTGCCAGCAGCGGGCGGACAGGGGGCTTCGAGCAGTACTTC.

The rearrangement uses TRBV7-3 and TRBJ1-1, with 10 bases lining up with TRBD1. J lost 2 bases, V lost 5 bases, and 8 bases had no gene match. The CDR3 length is 16 residues. Germline-derived CDR1 and CDR2 are SGHTA and FQGTGA. In DNA form, the CDR3 reads TGTGCCAGCAGCCCCGGGACAGGGGCTACAAACACTGAAGCTTTCTTT. It codes for CASSPGTGATNTEAFF.

V and J are TRBV30 and TRBJ2-7, with TRBD1 matching over 9 bases. Per the germline V gene, CDR1 is GTSNPN and CDR2 is SVGIG (reference sequence). This CDR3 contains 14 residues. Trimming at V came to 2 bases and at J to 4 bases, leaving 6 bases not matched to a gene. CDR3 bases: TGTGCCTGGAGTACCGGGACAGGGCGATACGAGCAGTACTTC. This encodes CAWSTGTGRYEQYF.

V usage is TRBV4-1 and J usage is TRBJ2-7; possible D gene TRBD1, 6 bases. This CDR3 is built from 14 residues. V shed 4 bases and J shed 0 bases, with 10 bases lying between them. Germline V gene data show CDR1 as MGHRA and CDR2 as YSYEKL. CDR3 nucleotide sequence: TGCGCCAGCAGCCCAGGACAGAACTCCTACGAGCAGTACTTC. Its protein is CASSPGQNSYEQYF.

The chain is built from TRBV29-1 and TRBJ2-1, with 10 bases lining up with TRBD1. CDR3 length: 13 amino acids. With V trimmed by 6 bases and J by 6 bases, 5 bases remained unmatched. Germline V CDR1 and CDR2: SQVTM, ANQGSEA. The CDR3: CSVGTGVLNEQFF. The CDR3 DNA reads TGCAGCGTGGGGACAGGGGTTCTCAATGAGCAGTTCTTC.

This rearrangement joins TRBV12-2 to TRBJ1-1. TRBV12-2 is reported as a pseudogene. The CDR3 contains 14 residues. This chain's CDR3 is CASRLGGPAPSQNF. The CDR3 DNA follows: TGTGCAAGTCGCTTAGGGGGTCCGGCACCATCTCAGAACTTT.

The rearrangement uses TRBV6-5 and TRBJ2-1; D call uncertain. The CDR3 is made up of 12 amino acids. The germline CDR1 and CDR2 sequences are MNHEY and SVGAGI. V was cut by 6 bases and J by 10 bases, with 13 bases left in between. In nucleotides, the CDR3 is TGTGCCAGCAGCATCTTTGGCAGGGAGCAGTTCTTC. This codes for CASSIFGREQFF.

V usage is TRBV28 and J usage is TRBJ2-3; 8 bases are a match to TRBD2. The CDR3 spans 16 residues. In germline, CDR1 is MDHEN, CDR2 SYDVKM. Losses at the gene ends were 2 bases for V and 0 bases for J; bases not matched to a gene: 4. The CDR3, as DNA: TGTGCCAGCAGTTTAGTCAGCGGGAGTAGCACAGATACGCAGTATTTT. This sequence encodes CASSLVSGSSTDTQYF.

The chain carries TRBV5-6 and TRBJ1-5; 7 bases agree with TRBD1. V was pared by 3 bases and J by 1 base, with 7 bases of the junction left unmatched. Germline CDR1 is SGHDT and CDR2 is YYEEEE. This CDR3 has 16 residues. The CDR3 spells CASSYQGVVSNQPQHF. In nucleotides, the CDR3 is TGTGCCAGCAGCTATCAGGGGGTTGTGAGCAATCAGCCCCAGCATTTT.

V usage is TRBV11-2 and J usage is TRBJ2-7, with 7 positions matching TRBD2. Losses at the gene ends were 1 base for V and 5 bases for J; bases not matched to a gene: 8. The CDR3 extends over 15 amino acids. Germline-derived CDR1 and CDR2 are SGHAT and FQNNGV. The CDR3 region is CASSLGGGRLDEQYF. The DNA for the CDR3 is TGTGCCAGCAGCTTAGGGGGCGGGAGACTCGACGAGCAGTACTTC.

This chain connects TRBV7-2 to TRBJ1-6; TRBD1 agrees at 9 bases. After removal of 1 base from V and 8 bases from J, the junction contained 0 bases not matched to a gene. This CDR3 is built from 14 residues. CDR1 is SGHTA and CDR2 is FQGNSA in the germline V gene. DNA of the CDR3: TGTGCCAGCAGCTTAGGGACAGGGGATTCACCCCTCCACTTT. Protein sequence: CASSLGTGDSPLHF.

As concerns this clone: Other DNA sequences in the sample encode the same CDR3. The rearrangement links TRBV28 to TRBJ2-7; the D is unclear. The V end was cut by 2 bases, the J end by 2 bases, with 7 bases between. The CDR3 extends over 13 amino acids. CDR1 and CDR2 (germline): MDHEN, SYDVKM. DNA for the CDR3: TGTGCCAGCAGTTTAAGTCGGGCCTACGAGCAGTACTTC. Translating it yields CASSLSRAYEQYF.

The rearrangement uses TRBV7-6 and TRBJ2-6, with a possible D match to TRBD1 (6 bases). V dropped 3 bases and J dropped 0 bases, with 15 bases sitting between them. Germline V gene sequence: CDR1 SGHVS, CDR2 FNYEAQ. The length of the CDR3 is 18 residues. CDR3 bases: TGTGCCAGCAGCTTGAACAGGGTGGGGCTCTCTGGGGCCAACGTCCTGACTTTC. Its protein is CASSLNRVGLSGANVLTF.

The CDR3 loop is CASSQGAGDGYEQYF. The CDR3 DNA reads TGCGCCAGCAGCCAAGGCGCGGGGGATGGGTACGAGCAGTACTTC. V usage is TRBV4-1 and J usage is TRBJ2-7, with 7 bases lining up with TRBD2. V shed 1 base, J shed 4 bases, and the junction held 7 bases outside the gene matches. Germline CDR1 MGHRA, CDR2 YSYEKL. This CDR3 region has 15 residues.